This T cell receptor beta chain was sequenced during a study of cytomegalovirus exposure and HLA in healthy donors. The study's findings and limits: Earlier findings revealed that most TCR beta V segments proved productive either about 87% or about 30% of the time. TCR beta chains associated with HLA were, in a later analysis, more clonally expanded than equally common others. Many donors shared some public TCRs, even though most TCR sequences were rare. Across HLA loci, a later analysis found differing TCR association rates, with DRB1 most and HLA-C fewest.

J gave up 4 bases and V 5 bases, and 7 bases lay outside the gene matches. The CDR3 extends over 16 amino acids. In germline, CDR1 is SGHTA, CDR2 FQGNSA. The PCR was carried out with 60 Vbeta primers and 13 Jbeta primers. The repertoire was sequenced with immunoSEQ multiplex PCR; TCRdb's copy has only in-frame clones and lacks some. There are over 150,000 clones in the sample; approximately 73% occur only once, and approximately 1.5% lies in the top ten. Concerning this clone: Its cognate antigen is unknown.

The clonotype comes from a man over 45 in good health and CMV-seronegative. The chain recombines TRBV7-2 with TRBJ1-6, with 8 bases aligning to TRBD1. The sample was PBMCs. CDR3 coding DNA: TGTGCCAGCAGCCCCGGGACAGGTCTATATAATTCACCCCTCCACTTT. Translation: CASSPGTGLYNSPLHF.